This is a list of T cell receptor beta chains from one sample in a study of response to subunit inactivated influenza vaccine. TCRdb re-analysed the RT-PCR reads in MiXCR, keeping a single row per CDR3 protein. The data contain around 750,000 distinct CDR3 sequences, 21% of them singletons. The source was PBMCs from blood, collected about 5 days after vaccination. The origin of the receptors is a man aged 50 to 60 who received an inactivated influenza vaccine. Both conserved end residues are part of each CDR3. D genes are given only for firm matches. For some rows the clone size is stated as once, few or many, or as a class when expanded; others skip it.

clone_size	v_call	d_call	j_call	cdr3_nt	cdr3_aa
few	TRBV7-8	TRBD1	TRBJ2-1	TGTGCCAGCAGCCGCGTCGGAACAGGGGGCTACCATGAGCAGTTCTTC	CASSRVGTGGYHEQFF
NA	TRBV4-1	NA	TRBJ2-7	TGCGCCAGCAGCCAAGTACGCGATACTCCCTACGAGCAGTACTTC	CASSQVRDTPYEQYF
NA	TRBV5-5	TRBD1	TRBJ1-4	TGTGCCAGCAGCCCCGGGACAGGGATTAGAAAACTGTTTTTT	CASSPGTGIRKLFF
NA	TRBV6-1	NA	TRBJ1-1	TGTGCCAGCAGTGCCCCGCACACTGAAGCTTTCTTT	CASSAPHTEAFF
few	TRBV20-1	TRBD1	TRBJ2-1	TGCAGTGCAGCCACCGGGACAGGCTCCTACAATGAGCAGTTCTTC	CSAATGTGSYNEQFF
few	TRBV3-1	NA	TRBJ2-5	TGTGCCAGCAGCCAAGAACGTGTACGGAACCAAGAGACCCAGTACTTC	CASSQERVRNQETQYF
few	TRBV5-1	TRBD1	TRBJ2-5	TGCGCCAGCAGCTTGGCCTCTCTCCGGGACAGGGGGAAGACCCAGTACTTC	CASSLASLRDRGKTQYF
NA	TRBV12-3/TRBV12-4	NA	TRBJ2-5	TGTGCCAGCAGCAGCGATTTGAAGACCCAGTACTTC	CASSSDLKTQYF
NA	TRBV4-2	NA	TRBJ2-7	TGTGCCAGCAGCCAAGTCAGGGGTAACTACGAGCAGTACTTC	CASSQVRGNYEQYF
NA	TRBV28	NA	TRBJ1-3	TGTGCCACCGTCTCAAATGGAAACACCATATATTTT	CATVSNGNTIYF
many	TRBV12-3/TRBV12-4	NA	TRBJ2-7	TGTGCCAGCAGTTCGCAGTCCTCAGGCGGACGTTACGAGCAGTACTTC	CASSSQSSGGRYEQYF
few	TRBV7-2	TRBD2	TRBJ2-7	TGTGCCAGCAGCTCGTCAATAGCGGGATCGTACGAGCAGTACTTC	CASSSSIAGSYEQYF
NA	TRBV5-5	NA	TRBJ1-1	TGTGCCAGCAGCCGAACAGGAAGCTGGAACACTGAAGCTTTCTTT	CASSRTGSWNTEAFF
few	TRBV10-3	NA	TRBJ2-1	TGTGCCATCGGGGGGAACTACAATGAGCAGTTCTTC	CAIGGNYNEQFF
NA	TRBV5-1	TRBD1	TRBJ2-7	TGCGCCAGCAGCCCCGGGGGACAGGAGGTCTACGAGCAGTACTTC	CASSPGGQEVYEQYF
few	TRBV4-3	NA	TRBJ1-4	TGCGCCAGCAGCCAAGATCGAGTGGCAAAACTGTTTTTT	CASSQDRVAKLFF
NA	TRBV10-3	NA	TRBJ2-7	TGTGCCATCAGTGAGTCAGGGACCTATAGAGGCGAGCAGTACTTC	CAISESGTYRGEQYF
few	TRBV7-8	NA	TRBJ1-1	TGTGCCAGCAACAACAGGGTTTCGGGCACTGAAGCTTTCTTT	CASNNRVSGTEAFF
few	TRBV10-3	NA	TRBJ2-7	TGTGCCATCAGTGATTCTCTCGAAGGGGTACGCGAGCAGTACTTC	CAISDSLEGVREQYF
NA	TRBV7-9	TRBD1	TRBJ1-1	TGTGCCAGCAGCCCAGGGACAGGCGTTACTTTCTTT	CASSPGTGVTFF
NA	TRBV9	NA	TRBJ2-3	TGTGCCAGCAGCGTAGGACTGCTAGCGTCCACAGATACGCAGTATTTT	CASSVGLLASTDTQYF
NA	TRBV6-1	NA	TRBJ1-1	TGTGCCAGCAGTCAACAGGGAGGCACTGAAGCTTTCTTT	CASSQQGGTEAFF
few	TRBV27	NA	TRBJ1-2	TGTGCCAGCAGTTTAGTATGGGACGCATCTAACTATGGCTACACCTTC	CASSLVWDASNYGYTF
few	TRBV27	NA	TRBJ2-1	TGTGCCAGCAGTTTAATCAGCGGTCCCTCCTACAATGAGCAGTTCTTC	CASSLISGPSYNEQFF
NA	TRBV7-9	NA	TRBJ2-1	TGTGCCAGCAACCAGCGCGTGGGGGAACCATACAATGAGCAGTTCTTC	CASNQRVGEPYNEQFF
few	TRBV9	NA	TRBJ2-1	TGTGCCAGCAGCGTAGCGGGAGTGAATTACAATGAGCAGTTCTTC	CASSVAGVNYNEQFF